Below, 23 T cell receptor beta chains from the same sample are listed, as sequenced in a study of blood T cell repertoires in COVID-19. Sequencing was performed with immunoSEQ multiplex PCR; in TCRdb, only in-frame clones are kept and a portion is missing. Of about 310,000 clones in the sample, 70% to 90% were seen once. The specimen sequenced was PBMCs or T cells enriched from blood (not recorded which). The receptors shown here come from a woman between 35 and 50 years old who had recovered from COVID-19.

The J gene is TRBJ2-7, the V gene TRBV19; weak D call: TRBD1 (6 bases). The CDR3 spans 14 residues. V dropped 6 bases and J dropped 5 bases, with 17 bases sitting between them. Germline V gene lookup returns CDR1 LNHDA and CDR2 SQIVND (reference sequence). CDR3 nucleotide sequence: TGTGCCAGTAGGCGACAGGTGGGCATCGACGAGCAGTACTTC. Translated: CASRRQVGIDEQYF.

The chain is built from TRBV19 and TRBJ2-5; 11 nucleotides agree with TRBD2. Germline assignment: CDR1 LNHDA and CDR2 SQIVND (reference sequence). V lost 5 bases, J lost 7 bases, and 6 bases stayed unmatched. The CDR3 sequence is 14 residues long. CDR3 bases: TGTGCCAGTAGTCTAGCGGGGGGTACAGGGACCCAGTACTTC. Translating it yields CASSLAGGTGTQYF.

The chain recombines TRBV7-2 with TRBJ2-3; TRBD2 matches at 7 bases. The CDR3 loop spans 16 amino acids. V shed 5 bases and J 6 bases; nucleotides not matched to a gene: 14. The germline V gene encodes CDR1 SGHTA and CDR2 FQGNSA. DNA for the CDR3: TGTGCCAGCAGCCCAGTGGGGGGGAGCGCCGGGGATACGCAGTATTTT. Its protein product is CASSPVGGSAGDTQYF.

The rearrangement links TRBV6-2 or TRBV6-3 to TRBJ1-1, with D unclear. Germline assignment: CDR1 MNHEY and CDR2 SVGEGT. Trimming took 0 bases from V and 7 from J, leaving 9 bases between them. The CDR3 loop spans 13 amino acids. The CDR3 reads CASSYSAVYEAFF. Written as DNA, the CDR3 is TGTGCCAGCAGTTACTCAGCTGTATATGAAGCTTTCTTT.

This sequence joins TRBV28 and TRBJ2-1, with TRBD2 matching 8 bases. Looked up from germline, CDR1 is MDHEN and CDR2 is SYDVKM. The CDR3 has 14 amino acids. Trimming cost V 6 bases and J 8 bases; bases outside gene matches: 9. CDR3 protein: CASSPPGGLYEQFF. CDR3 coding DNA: TGTGCCAGCAGCCCCCCGGGGGGGCTCTATGAGCAGTTCTTC.

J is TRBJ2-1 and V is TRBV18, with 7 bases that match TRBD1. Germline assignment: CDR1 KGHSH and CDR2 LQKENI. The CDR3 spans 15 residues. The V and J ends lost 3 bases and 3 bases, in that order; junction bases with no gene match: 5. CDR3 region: CASSPLQGNYNEQFF. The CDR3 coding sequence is TGTGCCAGCTCACCCTTACAGGGGAACTACAATGAGCAGTTCTTC.

CDR3 region: CASRASGLSSSYNEQFF. CDR3 DNA: TGTGCCAGCAGAGCTAGCGGATTATCAAGCTCCTACAATGAGCAGTTCTTC. The chain employs TRBV2 and TRBJ2-1, with TRBD2 matching 7 bases. The CDR3 runs to 17 residues. Per the germline V gene, CDR1 is SNHLY and CDR2 is FYNNEI. V lost 6 bases, J lost 0 bases, and 11 bases stayed unmatched.

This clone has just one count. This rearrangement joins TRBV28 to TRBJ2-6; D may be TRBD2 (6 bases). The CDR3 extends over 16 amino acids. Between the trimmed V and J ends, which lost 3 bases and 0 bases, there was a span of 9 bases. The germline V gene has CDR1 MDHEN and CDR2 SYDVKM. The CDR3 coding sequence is TGTGCCAGCAGTTTGGGAGGTAACTCTGGGGCCAACGTCCTGACTTTC. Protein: CASSLGGNSGANVLTF. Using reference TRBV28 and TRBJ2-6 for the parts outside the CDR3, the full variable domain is DVKVTQSSRYLVKRTGEKVFLECVQDMDHENMFWYRQDPGLGLRLIYFSYDVKMKEKGDIPEGYSVSREKKERFSLILESASTNQTSMYLCASSLGGNSGANVLTFGAGSRLTVL.

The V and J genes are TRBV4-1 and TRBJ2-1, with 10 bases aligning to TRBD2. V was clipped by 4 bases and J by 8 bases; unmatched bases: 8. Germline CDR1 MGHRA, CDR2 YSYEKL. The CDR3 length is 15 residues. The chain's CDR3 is CASSRSGRPGDEQFF. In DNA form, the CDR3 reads TGCGCCAGCAGCCGTAGCGGGAGGCCGGGGGATGAGCAGTTCTTC.

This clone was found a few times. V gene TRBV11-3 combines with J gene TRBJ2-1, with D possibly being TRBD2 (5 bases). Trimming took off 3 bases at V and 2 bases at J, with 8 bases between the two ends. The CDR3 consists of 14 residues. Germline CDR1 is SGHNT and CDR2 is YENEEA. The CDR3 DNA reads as TGTGCCAGCAGCTTCGGACTCACCTACAATGAGCAGTTCTTC. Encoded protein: CASSFGLTYNEQFF.

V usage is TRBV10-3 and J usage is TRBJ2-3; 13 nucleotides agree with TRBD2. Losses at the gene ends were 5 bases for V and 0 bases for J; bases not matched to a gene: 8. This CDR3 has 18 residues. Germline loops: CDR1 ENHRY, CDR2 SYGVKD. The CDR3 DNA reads TGTGCCATCAGTCGAACTAGCGGGGGGGCCCGGAGCACAGATACGCAGTATTTT. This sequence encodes CAISRTSGGARSTDTQYF.

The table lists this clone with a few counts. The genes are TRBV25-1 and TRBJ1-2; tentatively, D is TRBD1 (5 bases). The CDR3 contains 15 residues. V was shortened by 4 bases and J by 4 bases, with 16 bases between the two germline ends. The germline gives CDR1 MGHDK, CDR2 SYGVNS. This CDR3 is CASSAQGEGGYGYTF. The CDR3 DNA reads TGTGCCAGCAGTGCCCAAGGGGAGGGCGGCTATGGCTACACCTTC.

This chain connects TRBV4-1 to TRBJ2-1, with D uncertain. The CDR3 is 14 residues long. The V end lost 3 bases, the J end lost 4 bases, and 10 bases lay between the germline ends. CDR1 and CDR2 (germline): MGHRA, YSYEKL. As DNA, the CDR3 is TGCGCCAGCAGCCACCTGTCGGGTTACAATGAGCAGTTCTTC. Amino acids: CASSHLSGYNEQFF.

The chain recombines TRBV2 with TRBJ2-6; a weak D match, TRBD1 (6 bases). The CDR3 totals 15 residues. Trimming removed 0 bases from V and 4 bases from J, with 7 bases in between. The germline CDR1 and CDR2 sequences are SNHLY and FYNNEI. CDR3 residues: CASSEAGAGANVLTF. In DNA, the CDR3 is TGTGCCAGCAGTGAAGCGGGGGCCGGGGCCAACGTCCTGACTTTC.

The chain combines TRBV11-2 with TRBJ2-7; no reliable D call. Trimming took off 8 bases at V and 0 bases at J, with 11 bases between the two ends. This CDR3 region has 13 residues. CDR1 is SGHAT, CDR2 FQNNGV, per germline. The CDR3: CASDGTVSYEQYF. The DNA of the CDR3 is TGTGCCAGCGATGGTACGGTCTCCTACGAGCAGTACTTC.

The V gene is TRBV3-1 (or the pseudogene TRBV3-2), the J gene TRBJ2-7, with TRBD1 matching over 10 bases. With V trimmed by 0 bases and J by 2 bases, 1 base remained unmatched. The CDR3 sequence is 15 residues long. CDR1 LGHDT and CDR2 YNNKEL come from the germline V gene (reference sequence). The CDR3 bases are TGTGCCAGCAGCCAAGAAGGACAGGGGGCCTACGAGCAGTACTTC. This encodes CASSQEGQGAYEQYF.

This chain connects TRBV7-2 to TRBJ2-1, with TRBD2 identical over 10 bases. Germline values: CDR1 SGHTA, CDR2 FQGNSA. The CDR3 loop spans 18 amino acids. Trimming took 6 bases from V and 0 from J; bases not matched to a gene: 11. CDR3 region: CASRGMGLAPSSYNEQFF. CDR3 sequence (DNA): TGTGCCAGCAGAGGGATGGGACTAGCGCCTAGCTCCTACAATGAGCAGTTCTTC.

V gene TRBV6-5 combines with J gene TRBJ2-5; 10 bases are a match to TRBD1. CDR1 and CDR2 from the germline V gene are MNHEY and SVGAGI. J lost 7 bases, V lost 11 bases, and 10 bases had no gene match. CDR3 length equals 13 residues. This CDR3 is CAGGPDRGTTQYF. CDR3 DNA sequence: TGTGCCGGGGGGCCGGACAGGGGGACGACCCAGTACTTC.

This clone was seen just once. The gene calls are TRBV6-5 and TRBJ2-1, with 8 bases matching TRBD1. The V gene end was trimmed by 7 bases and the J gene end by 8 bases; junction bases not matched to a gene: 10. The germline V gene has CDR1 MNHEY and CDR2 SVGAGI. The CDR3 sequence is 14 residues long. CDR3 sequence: CASTRQGIRDEQFF. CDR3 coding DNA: TGTGCCAGCACCCGACAGGGGATTCGGGATGAGCAGTTCTTC.

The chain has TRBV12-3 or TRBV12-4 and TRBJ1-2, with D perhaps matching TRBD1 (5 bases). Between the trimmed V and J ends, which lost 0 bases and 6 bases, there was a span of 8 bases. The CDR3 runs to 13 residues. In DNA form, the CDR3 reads TGTGCCAGCAGTTTAGCACGGGGGGATGGCTACACCTTC. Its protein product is CASSLARGDGYTF.

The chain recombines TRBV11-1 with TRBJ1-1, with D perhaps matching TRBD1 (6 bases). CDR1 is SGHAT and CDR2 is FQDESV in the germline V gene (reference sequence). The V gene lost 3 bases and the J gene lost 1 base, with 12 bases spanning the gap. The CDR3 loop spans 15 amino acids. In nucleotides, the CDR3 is TGTGCCAGCAGCTTGAACAGGGTCGGGAACACTGAAGCTTTCTTT. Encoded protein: CASSLNRVGNTEAFF.

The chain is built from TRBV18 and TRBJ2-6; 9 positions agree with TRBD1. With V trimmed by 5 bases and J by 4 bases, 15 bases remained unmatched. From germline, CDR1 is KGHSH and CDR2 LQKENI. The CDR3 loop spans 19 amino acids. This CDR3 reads CASSATGQGIVGGANVLTF. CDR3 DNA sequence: TGTGCCAGCTCAGCTACGGGACAGGGAATTGTTGGGGGGGCCAACGTCCTGACTTTC.

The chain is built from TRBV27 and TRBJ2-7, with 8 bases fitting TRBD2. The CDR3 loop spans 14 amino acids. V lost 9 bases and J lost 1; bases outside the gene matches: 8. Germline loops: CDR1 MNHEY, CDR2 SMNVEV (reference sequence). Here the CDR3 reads CASKGTSGSYEQYF. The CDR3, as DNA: TGTGCCAGTAAGGGCACTAGCGGATCCTACGAGCAGTACTTC.